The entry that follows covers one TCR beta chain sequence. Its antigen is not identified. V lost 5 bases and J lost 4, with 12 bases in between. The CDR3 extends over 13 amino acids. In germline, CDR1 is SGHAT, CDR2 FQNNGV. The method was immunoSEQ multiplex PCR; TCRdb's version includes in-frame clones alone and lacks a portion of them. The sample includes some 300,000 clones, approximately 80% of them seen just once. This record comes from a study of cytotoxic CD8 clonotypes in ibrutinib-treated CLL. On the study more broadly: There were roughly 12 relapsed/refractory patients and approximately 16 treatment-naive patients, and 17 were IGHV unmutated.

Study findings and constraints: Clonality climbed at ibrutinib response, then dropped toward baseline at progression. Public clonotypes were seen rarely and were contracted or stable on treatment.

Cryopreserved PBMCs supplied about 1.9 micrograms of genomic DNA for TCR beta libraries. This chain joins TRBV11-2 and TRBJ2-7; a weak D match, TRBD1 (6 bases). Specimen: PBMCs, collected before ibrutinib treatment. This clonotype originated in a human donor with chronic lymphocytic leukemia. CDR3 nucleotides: TGTGCCAGCAGCCAATTACAGGGTTACGAGCAGTACTTC. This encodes CASSQLQGYEQYF.